The 4 T cell receptor beta chains reported below all come from one sample, sequenced in a study of blood T cell repertoires in COVID-19. This table comes from immunoSEQ multiplex PCR, and its TCRdb copy is limited to in-frame clones, with some not included. Here the sample spans around 160,000 clones, approximately 87% being singletons. The sample consisted of PBMCs or T cells enriched from blood (not recorded which). The receptors were sampled from a woman in her twenties or thirties with acute COVID-19.

This chain uses TRBV18 with TRBJ1-3; 7 nucleotides match TRBD1. With 4 bases clipped from V and 0 bases from J, the junction kept 6 bases outside the gene matches. The CDR3 consists of 16 residues. Germline CDR1 and CDR2: KGHSH and LQKENI. The CDR3 here is CASSRRDSGSGNTIYF. As DNA, the CDR3 is TGTGCCAGCTCACGCAGGGACAGTGGCTCTGGAAACACCATATATTTT.

The chain recombines TRBV28 with TRBJ1-1; TRBD1 matches at 9 bases. The germline V gene encodes CDR1 MDHEN and CDR2 SYDVKM. V was clipped by 3 bases and J by 11 bases; unmatched bases: 4. The CDR3 is 12 residues long. The CDR3 DNA reads TGTGCCAGCAGTTTGGGTGGACAGGGGGCTTTCTTT. It codes for CASSLGGQGAFF.

The V gene is TRBV7-2, the J gene TRBJ2-5, with D perhaps TRBD1 (5 bases). Germline V gene data show CDR1 as SGHTA and CDR2 as FQGNSA. Trimming pared 4 bases from V and 4 bases from J, leaving 16 bases between. This CDR3 has 15 amino acids. CDR3: CASSSRSRRGETQYF. The CDR3 nucleotides read TGTGCCAGCAGCTCCCGTTCCCGAAGGGGAGAGACCCAGTACTTC.

V is TRBV19 and J is TRBJ2-5; D may be TRBD1 (6 bases). This CDR3 region has 14 residues. Germline V gene sequence: CDR1 LNHDA, CDR2 SQIVND (reference sequence). V shed 9 bases and J shed 4 bases, with 18 bases lying between them. The CDR3, as DNA: TGTGCCAGCAGCAACAGGGAGTTGGGAGAGACCCAGTACTTC. Amino acids: CASSNRELGETQYF.